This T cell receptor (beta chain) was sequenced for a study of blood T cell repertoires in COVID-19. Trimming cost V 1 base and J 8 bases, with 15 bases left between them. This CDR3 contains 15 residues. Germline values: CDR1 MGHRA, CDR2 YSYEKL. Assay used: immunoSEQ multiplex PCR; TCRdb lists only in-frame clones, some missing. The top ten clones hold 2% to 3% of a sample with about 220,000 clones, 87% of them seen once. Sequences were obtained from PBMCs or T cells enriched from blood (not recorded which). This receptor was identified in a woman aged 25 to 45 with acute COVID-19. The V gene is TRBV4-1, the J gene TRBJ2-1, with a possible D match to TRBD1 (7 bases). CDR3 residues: CASSQGQGGSHEQFF. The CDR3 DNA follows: TGCGCCAGCAGCCAAGGTCAGGGGGGTTCCCATGAGCAGTTCTTC.